A single sample gave rise to the 26 T cell receptor beta chains below, sequenced in a study of memory CD4+ T cells and cytomegalovirus serostatus. Single viable CD3+CD4+CD8-CD45RO+ cells were sorted as the memory CD4+ T cells. Profiled with immunoSEQ multiplex PCR; TCRdb holds only in-frame clones, not every one. Of 35,000 to 40,000 clones listed, less than 80% were seen once; the top ten hold less than 6%. Sequencing was done on a sample of memory CD4+ T cells from blood. These TCRs come from an adult in good health and CMV-seropositive.

The V and J genes are TRBV4-1 and TRBJ2-3; TRBD2 matches 10 bases. With 6 bases clipped from V and 5 bases from J, the junction kept 2 bases outside the gene matches. There are 13 residues in the CDR3. Germline values: CDR1 MGHRA, CDR2 YSYEKL. The CDR3 sequence is CASRASGGDTQYF. The CDR3, as DNA: TGCGCCAGCAGGGCTAGCGGGGGAGATACGCAGTATTTT.

The chain has TRBV28 and TRBJ1-5, with D unresolved. V lost 4 bases and J lost 3, with 4 bases in between. This CDR3 region has 12 residues. CDR1 and CDR2 from the germline V gene are MDHEN and SYDVKM. The CDR3 region has the DNA TGTGCCAGCAGTTCCGTCAATCAGCCCCAGCATTTT. Translation gives CASSSVNQPQHF.

The chain is built from TRBV13 and TRBJ1-6; D is perhaps TRBD1 (5 bases). The V end lost 0 bases, the J end lost 9 bases, and 18 bases lay between the germline ends. The CDR3 is 17 residues long. Germline loops: CDR1 PRHDT, CDR2 FYEKMQ (reference sequence). CDR3 amino acids: CASSLGQAGKVGSPLHF. As DNA, the CDR3 is TGTGCCAGCAGCTTAGGCCAGGCAGGGAAGGTTGGTTCACCCCTCCACTTT.

The chain couples TRBV15 to TRBJ1-2, with 7 bases matching TRBD1. V dropped 0 bases and J dropped 8; count of bases not matched to a gene: 6. The germline V gene has CDR1 LNHNV and CDR2 YYDKDF (reference sequence). The CDR3 sequence is 14 residues long. The CDR3 loop is CATSRDGQAGGYTF. Written as DNA, the CDR3 is TGTGCCACCAGCAGAGATGGACAGGCAGGAGGCTACACCTTC. Together with reference TRBV15 and TRBJ1-2, the CDR3 gives the full variable domain: DAMVIQNPRYQVTQFGKPVTLSCSQTLNHNVMYWYQQKSSQAPKLLFHYYDKDFNNEADTPDNFQSRRPNTSFCFLDIRSPGLGDTAMYLCATSRDGQAGGYTFGSGTRLTVV.

This sequence joins TRBV19 and TRBJ1-1; 7 bases match TRBD1. This CDR3 has 15 amino acids. V shed 6 bases and J 0 bases; nucleotides not matched to a gene: 7. Germline V CDR1 and CDR2: LNHDA, SQIVND (reference sequence). CDR3 DNA sequence: TGTGCCAGTAGCGGACCGGGACAGATGAACACTGAAGCTTTCTTT. Translating it yields CASSGPGQMNTEAFF.

The chain combines TRBV28 with TRBJ1-2; 8 bases agree with TRBD1. CDR1 is MDHEN, CDR2 SYDVKM, per germline. This CDR3 contains 15 residues. V trimming: 6 bases; J trimming: 3 bases; junction bases outside the gene matches: 9. CDR3 nucleotide sequence: TGTGCCAGCAGCCAGCCGACAGGGGCGGACTATGGCTACACCTTC. This encodes CASSQPTGADYGYTF.

The chain carries TRBV5-4 and TRBJ1-1; no definite D call. CDR1 and CDR2 (germline): SGHNT, YYREEE (reference sequence). This CDR3 is 14 amino acids long. V lost 0 bases and J 7 bases, leaving 13 bases between the germline ends. This CDR3 reads CASSLGGGQVEAFF. DNA of the CDR3: TGTGCCAGCAGCTTGGGAGGTGGGCAAGTTGAAGCTTTCTTT.

The chain joins TRBV7-2 to TRBJ2-2; D ambiguous. V dropped 1 base and J dropped 7 bases, with 4 bases sitting between them. Looked up from germline, CDR1 is SGHTA and CDR2 is FQGNSA. This CDR3 is 12 amino acids long. The CDR3 sequence is CASSLVGGELFF. CDR3 DNA: TGTGCCAGCAGCTTAGTGGGCGGGGAGCTGTTTTTT.

About this clone itself: The identical CDR3 is also encoded by other nucleotide sequences in the sample. The chain joins TRBV9 to TRBJ1-1; maybe TRBD1 (5 bases). Trimming took off 1 base at V and 0 bases at J, with 7 bases between the two ends. Germline assignment: CDR1 SGDLS and CDR2 YYNGEE. CDR3 length: 14 residues. The CDR3 here is CASSVSGMNTEAFF. The CDR3 DNA reads as TGTGCCAGCAGCGTATCAGGGATGAACACTGAAGCTTTCTTT.

The chain employs TRBV6-1 and TRBJ2-5; possibly TRBD1 for D (6 bases). Germline CDR1 reads MNHNS; CDR2 reads SASEGT. Deletions cut 8 bases from V and 2 bases from J, with 9 bases between. The CDR3 is 12 amino acids. The CDR3 loop reads CASRGQQETQYF. In DNA form, the CDR3 reads TGTGCCAGCCGAGGACAGCAAGAGACCCAGTACTTC.

V is TRBV10-3 and J is TRBJ2-5; D is unclear. CDR1 is ENHRY and CDR2 is SYGVKD in the germline V gene. V lost 5 bases and J lost 2, with 15 bases in between. The CDR3 has 15 amino acids. The CDR3 DNA is TGTGCCATCAGTCCATCAAGAACCCCACAAGAGACCCAGTACTTC. Translating gives CAISPSRTPQETQYF.

V gene TRBV4-1 combines with J gene TRBJ2-3, with a weak D call TRBD1 (7 bases). V lost 2 bases and J 5 bases, leaving 14 bases between the germline ends. The CDR3 is 15 residues long. Germline CDR1 MGHRA, CDR2 YSYEKL. The CDR3 coding sequence is TGCGCCAGCAGCCAACTAGGGCAGGGGGGAGATACGCAGTATTTT. It is translated as CASSQLGQGGDTQYF.

The rearrangement joins TRBV6-5 to TRBJ1-2, with D unresolved. The CDR3 loop spans 13 amino acids. Germline CDR1 is MNHEY and CDR2 is SVGAGI. V was clipped by 3 bases and J by 5 bases, with 10 bases between them. The CDR3 DNA is TGTGCCAGCAGTTATTCAAGCCGTTATGGCTACACCTTC. This sequence encodes CASSYSSRYGYTF.

The gene calls are TRBV6-5 and TRBJ1-2; D remains unclear. CDR1 is MNHEY and CDR2 is SVGAGI in the germline V gene. V shed 5 bases and J shed 8 bases, with 15 bases lying between them. The CDR3 is 13 residues long. The CDR3 DNA sequence: TGTGCCAGCAGTCGCCCCGGAGCCTGGGGCTACACCTTC. Protein: CASSRPGAWGYTF.

The chain links TRBV6-6 to TRBJ2-5; tentative D call: TRBD1 (6 bases). The CDR3 contains 14 residues. The V end was cut by 6 bases, the J end by 7 bases, with 18 bases between. Germline CDR1 MNHNY, CDR2 SVGAGI (reference sequence). The CDR3, as DNA: TGTGCCAGCAGCGGGACACAAGGAAGGGGGACCCAGTACTTC. Its protein is CASSGTQGRGTQYF.

The rearrangement joins TRBV5-1 to TRBJ1-3; D remains ambiguous. Trimming removed 0 bases from V and 2 bases from J, with 6 bases in between. CDR1 is SGHRS and CDR2 is YFSETQ in the germline V gene. There are 14 residues in the CDR3. CDR3 in amino acids: CASSLGSTGNTIYF. The CDR3 DNA is TGCGCCAGCAGCTTGGGGTCAACTGGAAACACCATATATTTT.

The rearrangement links TRBV7-2 to TRBJ2-2, with TRBD1 matching 7 bases. Per the germline V gene, CDR1 is SGHTA and CDR2 is FQGNSA. CDR3 length: 15 residues. Germline trimming cut 5 bases from V and 1 base from J; bases unmatched to any gene: 4. CDR3 in DNA: TGTGCCAGCAGCCAACAGGGGAGGAACACCGGGGAGCTGTTTTTT. This codes for CASSQQGRNTGELFF.

The CDR3 reads CASSRIGRGARGYGYTF. The CDR3 nucleotides read TGTGCCAGCAGCCGTATAGGAAGGGGGGCCCGTGGCTATGGCTACACCTTC. J is TRBJ1-2 and V is TRBV27; D might be TRBD1 (6 bases). Trimming removed 6 bases from V and 4 bases from J, with 24 bases in between. Looked up from germline, CDR1 is MNHEY and CDR2 is SMNVEV (reference sequence). This CDR3 contains 17 residues.

There are a few counts of this clone. The chain is built from TRBV2 and TRBJ1-2; the match to TRBD1 covers 9 bases. V dropped 6 bases and J dropped 8; count of bases not matched to a gene: 10. The CDR3 loop spans 14 amino acids. CDR1 is SNHLY, CDR2 FYNNEI, per germline. CDR3 DNA sequence: TGTGCCAGCAGCGGGCCGGGACAGGGAAGAGGCTACACCTTC. Its protein is CASSGPGQGRGYTF.

The chain carries TRBV7-9 and TRBJ2-7; 12 bases agree with TRBD1. This CDR3 region has 14 residues. CDR1 is SEHNR and CDR2 is FQNEAQ in the germline V gene (reference sequence). The junction had 7 bases not matched to a gene; V was cut back by 7 bases and J by 6 bases. DNA of the CDR3: TGTGCCAGCAACCCGGGACAGGGGGCGGGCGAGCAGTACTTC. This translates into CASNPGQGAGEQYF.

The chain links TRBV2 to TRBJ2-5; no reliable D call. Per the germline V gene, CDR1 is SNHLY and CDR2 is FYNNEI. The length of the CDR3 is 12 residues. V lost 4 bases and J 7 bases, leaving 10 bases between the germline ends. The CDR3 sequence: CASSAPLLTQYF. The DNA of the CDR3 is TGTGCCAGCAGTGCGCCCCTTCTGACCCAGTACTTC.

The chain is built from TRBV11-1 and TRBJ2-5; D ambiguous. The CDR3 totals 14 residues. Germline values: CDR1 SGHAT, CDR2 FQDESV (reference sequence). The ends were cut back, 5 bases at V and 1 base at J, with 11 bases in the middle. CDR3 DNA: TGTGCCAGCAGCCACGGTGGGGTCCAAGAGACCCAGTACTTC. Translating it yields CASSHGGVQETQYF.

The V gene is TRBV10-1, the J gene TRBJ2-7; tentatively, D is TRBD1 or TRBD2 (5 bases each). This CDR3 comprises 14 residues. CDR1 and CDR2 (germline): WNHNN, SYGVQD (reference sequence). The V and J ends lost 6 bases and 4 bases respectively, with 16 bases between them. The CDR3 is CASRGTDLRYEQYF. CDR3 DNA: TGCGCCAGCAGGGGGACCGACTTAAGGTACGAGCAGTACTTC.

The rearrangement uses TRBV19 and TRBJ2-7; possibly TRBD1 or TRBD2 for D (5 bases each). CDR1 is LNHDA, CDR2 SQIVND, per germline (reference sequence). The CDR3 loop spans 14 amino acids. V was cut by 6 bases and J by 6 bases, with 18 bases left in between. The CDR3 loop is CASRGDRLRSEQYF. The CDR3, as DNA: TGTGCCAGTAGGGGGGACCGACTTCGGTCCGAGCAGTACTTC.

This chain links TRBV18 with TRBJ1-1, with 9 bases that match TRBD1. CDR1 and CDR2 from the germline V gene are KGHSH and LQKENI. The V and J ends lost 3 bases and 1 base, in that order; junction bases with no gene match: 3. This CDR3 is 15 amino acids long. The CDR3 spells CASSPGTGQNTEAFF. The CDR3 nucleotides are TGTGCCAGCTCACCTGGGACAGGGCAGAACACTGAAGCTTTCTTT.

This rearrangement joins TRBV19 to TRBJ2-7; D might be TRBD2 (6 bases). Germline V lookup: CDR1 LNHDA, CDR2 SQIVND (reference sequence). The CDR3 has 14 amino acids. Trimming stripped 6 bases from V and 5 bases from J, with 17 bases between. CDR3 nucleotides: TGTGCCAGTAGAGACCCCGGGGGTTTGAACGAGCAGTACTTC. Amino acid sequence: CASRDPGGLNEQYF.